This T cell receptor beta chain was profiled in a study of blood T cell repertoires in COVID-19. Study information: PBMCs, B-cell-depleted T cells, or T cells were the source of the cDNA or gDNA that made up the material.

Repertoires were generated with immunoSEQ multiplex PCR, while TCRdb's copy carries only in-frame clones and drops some. The repertoire holds approximately 28,000 clones, with approximately 79% as singletons. V gave up 4 bases and J gave up 1 base; unmatched junction bases: 9. This CDR3 is 17 amino acids long. Germline V CDR1 and CDR2: SGHRS, YFSETQ. Sequencing was done on a sample of peripheral blood. This receptor was identified in a boy aged 2 to 10 with active or convalescent COVID-19. The rearrangement links TRBV5-1 to TRBJ2-1, with 9 bases matching TRBD1. The CDR3 nucleotides are TGCGCCAGCAGCCCCCGGGACAGGGAAGGGTCCTACAATGAGCAGTTCTTC. It is translated as CASSPRDREGSYNEQFF.